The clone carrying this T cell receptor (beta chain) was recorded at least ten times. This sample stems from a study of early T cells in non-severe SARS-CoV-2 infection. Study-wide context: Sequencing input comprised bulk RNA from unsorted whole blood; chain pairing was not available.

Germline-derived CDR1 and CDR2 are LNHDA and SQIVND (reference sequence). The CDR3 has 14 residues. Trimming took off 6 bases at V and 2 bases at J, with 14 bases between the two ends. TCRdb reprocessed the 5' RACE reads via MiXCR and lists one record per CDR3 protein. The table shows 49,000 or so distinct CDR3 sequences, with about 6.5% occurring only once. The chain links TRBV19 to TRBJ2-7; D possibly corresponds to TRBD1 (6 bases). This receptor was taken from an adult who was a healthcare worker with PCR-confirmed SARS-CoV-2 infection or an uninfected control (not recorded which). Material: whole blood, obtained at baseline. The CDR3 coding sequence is TGTGCCAGTAGCACAGGGCCGCCCCCCTACGAGCAGTACTTC. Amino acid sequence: CASSTGPPPYEQYF. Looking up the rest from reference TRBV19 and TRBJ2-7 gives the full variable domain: DGGITQSPKYLFRKEGQNVTLSCEQNLNHDAMYWYRQDPGQGLRLIYYSQIVNDFQKGDIAEGYSVSREKKESFPLTVTSAQKNPTAFYLCASSTGPPPYEQYFGPGTRLTVT.